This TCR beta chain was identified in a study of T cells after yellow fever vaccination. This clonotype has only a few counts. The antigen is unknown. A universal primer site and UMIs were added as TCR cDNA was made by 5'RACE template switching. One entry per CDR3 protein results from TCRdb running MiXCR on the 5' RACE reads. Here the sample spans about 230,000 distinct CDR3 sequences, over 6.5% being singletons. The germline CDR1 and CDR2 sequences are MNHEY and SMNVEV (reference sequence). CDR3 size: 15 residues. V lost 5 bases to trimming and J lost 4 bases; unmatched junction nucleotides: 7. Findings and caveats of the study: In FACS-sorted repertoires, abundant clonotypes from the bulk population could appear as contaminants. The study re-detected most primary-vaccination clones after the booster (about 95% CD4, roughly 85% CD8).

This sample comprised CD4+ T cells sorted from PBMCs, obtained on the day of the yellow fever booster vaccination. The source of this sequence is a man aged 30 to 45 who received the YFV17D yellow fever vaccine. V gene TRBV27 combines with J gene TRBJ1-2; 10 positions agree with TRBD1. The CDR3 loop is CASSVGQGETYGYTF. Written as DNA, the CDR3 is TGTGCCAGCAGTGTAGGACAGGGGGAAACCTATGGCTACACCTTC.